This T cell receptor beta chain is drawn from a study of metastatic and nonmetastatic thyroid tumors. No treatment had been given to any patient before thyroid surgery. Germline V gene data show CDR1 as KGHSH and CDR2 as LQKENI. This CDR3 spans 12 amino acids. V was cut by 2 bases and J by 4 bases, with 6 bases left in between. TCRdb re-called the PCR reads via MiXCR. The table records 45,000 to 50,000 clones, approximately 26% of them present only once. This clone was counted many times. The J gene is TRBJ2-7, the V gene TRBV18; possibly TRBD2 for D (5 bases). Sequenced material: blood. The source is a male donor with papillary thyroid cancer or a benign thyroid nodule (not recorded which). Some clones in this sample may be carry-over from other donors' samples. The CDR3, as DNA: TGTGCCAGCTCACCAGCGGGTTACGAGCAGTACTTC. This encodes CASSPAGYEQYF.